One T cell receptor beta chain is described in this entry. What it binds is not known. Every isolated RNA sample was fully reverse transcribed, so sequencing captured expressed TCRB transcripts. The method was immunoSEQ multiplex PCR; TCRdb's version includes in-frame clones alone and lacks a portion of them. The sample carries 600,000 to 700,000 clones, over 10% recorded once. The data belong to a study of beta chain features in type 1 diabetes. This CDR3 has 15 residues. The germline V gene encodes CDR1 SGDLS and CDR2 YYNGEE. V dropped 0 bases and J dropped 4 bases, with 10 bases sitting between them. Study-wide points: The naive, central memory and Treg TCRB repertoires showed an apparent similarity that was greater among patients than among healthy donors. Here, the possible influence of HLA type (on TCRB rearrangement) remained unresolved. TCRB CDR3s were moderately but significantly shorter in Type 1 diabetes patients in all four CD4+ subsets.

Sorting with CD45RO/CCR7/CD25/CD127/CD95/CD27 yielded naive, central memory, regulatory and stem-like memory CD4+ cells. Purity exceeding 95% was reached by all sorted populations. The TCR comes from a man aged 25-45 years with type 1 diabetes. The sample taken for sequencing was naive CD4+ T cells from blood. The chain uses TRBV9 and TRBJ2-2, with D possibly being TRBD2 (5 bases). As DNA, the CDR3 is TGTGCCAGCAGCGTAGTTCGGGGTGGCACCGGGGAGCTGTTTTTT. Its protein product is CASSVVRGGTGELFF.